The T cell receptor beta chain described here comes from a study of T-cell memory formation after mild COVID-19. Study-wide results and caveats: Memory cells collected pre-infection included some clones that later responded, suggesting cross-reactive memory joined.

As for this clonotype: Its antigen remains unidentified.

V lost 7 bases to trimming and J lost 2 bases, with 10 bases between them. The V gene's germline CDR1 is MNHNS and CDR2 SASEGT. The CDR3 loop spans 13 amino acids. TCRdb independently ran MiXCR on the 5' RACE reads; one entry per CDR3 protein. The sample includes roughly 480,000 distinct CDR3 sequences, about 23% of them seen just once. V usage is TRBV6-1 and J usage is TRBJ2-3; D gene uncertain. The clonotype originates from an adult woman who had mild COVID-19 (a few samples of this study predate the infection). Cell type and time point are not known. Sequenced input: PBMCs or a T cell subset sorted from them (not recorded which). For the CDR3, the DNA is TGTGCCAGCAAGACCGTCTACACAGATACGCAGTATTTT. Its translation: CASKTVYTDTQYF.